What follows are 30 T cell receptor beta chains derived from one specimen sequenced in a study of OX40 agonist ivuxolimab in advanced cancers. Some clones are missing from TCRdb's copy, which holds only in-frame ones; the method was immunoSEQ multiplex PCR. The repertoire consists of 70,000 or so clones, with roughly 80% occurring once and the leading ten covering 1.1%. The sequenced sample was CD4+ or CD8+ T cells sorted from blood, obtained in a trial of the OX40 agonist ivuxolimab. All receptors derive from an adult with an advanced solid tumor such as melanoma, head and neck, liver or kidney cancer.

The rearrangement links TRBV14 to TRBJ2-1; D possibly matches TRBD1 or TRBD2 (6 bases each). This CDR3 region has 17 residues. V was trimmed by 4 bases and J by 9 bases, leaving 25 bases between them. The germline V gene has CDR1 SGHDN and CDR2 FVKESK. Here the CDR3 DNA reads TGTGCCAGCAGCCCAAAGGTTGGGGGCAGCCGGAGGGGTGAGCAGTTCTTC. This translates into CASSPKVGGSRRGEQFF.

In its sample, this clone was seen a few times. The rearrangement joins TRBV6-5 to TRBJ1-2; possible D gene TRBD1, 5 bases. The CDR3 has 12 amino acids. Germline CDR1 MNHEY, CDR2 SVGAGI. The V end lost 8 bases, the J end lost 7 bases, and 14 bases lay between the germline ends. The CDR3 is CASLTGSSGYTF. For the CDR3, the DNA is TGTGCCAGCCTCACAGGATCTAGTGGCTACACCTTC.

This rearrangement joins TRBV14 to TRBJ2-7; 9 bases are a match to TRBD1. The junction had 6 bases not matched to a gene; V was cut back by 1 base and J by 5 bases. There are 15 residues in the CDR3. Germline loops: CDR1 SGHDN, CDR2 FVKESK. CDR3 in amino acids: CASSQVTGGGHEQYF. The DNA for the CDR3 is TGTGCCAGCAGCCAAGTTACAGGGGGCGGGCACGAGCAGTACTTC.

V and J are TRBV4-1 and TRBJ2-5, with 8 bases matching TRBD2. The germline V gene has CDR1 MGHRA and CDR2 YSYEKL. After removal of 4 bases from V and 1 base from J, the junction contained 11 bases not matched to a gene. This CDR3 region has 17 residues. The CDR3 region has the DNA TGCGCCAGCAGCCCCCAGGGGTGGACTAGCCCCCAAGAGACCCAGTACTTC. This translates into CASSPQGWTSPQETQYF.

The rearrangement links TRBV5-1 to TRBJ2-3; TRBD1 matches at 8 bases. Germline V gene sequence: CDR1 SGHRS, CDR2 YFSETQ. The CDR3 extends over 15 amino acids. V lost 4 bases to trimming and J lost 1 base; unmatched junction nucleotides: 5. The CDR3 loop reads CASSKADRGTDTQYF. CDR3 coding DNA: TGCGCCAGCAGCAAGGCGGACAGGGGCACAGATACGCAGTATTTT.

The chain uses TRBV27 and TRBJ2-3; 7 nucleotides align to TRBD2. V was pared by 6 bases and J by 1 base, with 7 bases of the junction left unmatched. Germline-derived CDR1 and CDR2 are MNHEY and SMNVEV (reference sequence). This CDR3 is 15 amino acids long. The chain's CDR3 is CASSYTAGGTDTQYF. DNA for the CDR3: TGTGCCAGCAGCTATACGGCGGGGGGCACAGATACGCAGTATTTT.

The chain employs TRBV6-4 and TRBJ2-1; the match to TRBD2 covers 9 bases. CDR3 length: 15 amino acids. Trimming took 4 bases from V and 10 from J; bases not matched to a gene: 11. The V gene's germline CDR1 is MRHNA and CDR2 SNTAGT. CDR3: CASSVERGDVGEQFF. The CDR3, as DNA: TGTGCCAGCAGTGTGGAGCGGGGGGATGTCGGAGAGCAGTTCTTC.

The CDR3 nucleotides are TGTGCCAGCAGCCCACAGGCAGCTGGAAACACCATATATTTT. It encodes CASSPQAAGNTIYF. This chain connects TRBV14 to TRBJ1-3, with a possible D match to TRBD1 (5 bases). Trimming removed 4 bases at V and 2 bases at J, with 9 bases between. The CDR3 is 14 residues long. Germline V gene data show CDR1 as SGHDN and CDR2 as FVKESK. Together with reference TRBV14 and TRBJ1-3, the CDR3 gives the full variable domain: EAGVTQFPSHSVIEKGQTVTLRCDPISGHDNLYWYRRVMGKEIKFLLHFVKESKQDESGMPNNRFLAERTGGTYSTLKVQPAELEDSGVYFCASSPQAAGNTIYFGEGSWLTVV.

The chain joins TRBV5-1 to TRBJ1-6; TRBD1 matches 8 bases. This CDR3 comprises 18 residues. Germline assignment: CDR1 SGHRS and CDR2 YFSETQ. V trimming: 3 bases; J trimming: 0 bases; junction bases outside the gene matches: 8. The CDR3 sequence is CASSSGQGLSSYNSPLHF. CDR3 nucleotide sequence: TGCGCCAGCAGCTCAGGACAGGGATTAAGCTCCTATAATTCACCCCTCCACTTT.

The chain couples TRBV6-4 to TRBJ2-2; D remains unclear. Germline CDR1 MRHNA, CDR2 SNTAGT. With 0 bases removed from V and 8 bases from J, the gap between germline ends came to 10 bases. This CDR3 has 14 residues. The CDR3 region is CASSDSYLTGELFF. The DNA for the CDR3 is TGTGCCAGCAGTGACTCGTACCTGACTGGGGAGCTGTTTTTT.

The J gene is TRBJ1-2, the V gene TRBV5-1; 12 bases are a match to TRBD1. Germline V lookup: CDR1 SGHRS, CDR2 YFSETQ. The V segment lost 4 bases and the J segment 7 bases; nucleotides outside the gene matches: 5. CDR3 length equals 14 residues. The CDR3 reads CASSGDRGQSGYTF. The CDR3 coding sequence is TGCGCCAGCAGCGGGGACAGGGGGCAGAGTGGCTACACCTTC.

The chain carries TRBV6-6 and TRBJ1-2; possible D gene TRBD1, 6 bases. The CDR3 spans 14 residues. CDR1 and CDR2 (germline): MNHNY, SVGAGI (reference sequence). The germline V and J ends were trimmed by 4 bases and 1 base, with 10 bases remaining between them. The CDR3, as DNA: TGTGCCAGCAGTTCCAACAGGGATAACTATGGCTACACCTTC. It codes for CASSSNRDNYGYTF.

This clone showed up just a few times. The gene calls are TRBV6-1 and TRBJ1-3; TRBD1 matches at 9 bases. Germline V lookup: CDR1 MNHNS, CDR2 SASEGT. The CDR3 has 13 residues. J gave up 7 bases and V 6 bases, and 4 bases lay outside the gene matches. The CDR3 DNA sequence: TGTGCCAGCAGCCCCGACAGGGGGAACACCATATATTTT. As protein: CASSPDRGNTIYF.

The chain combines TRBV6-1 with TRBJ2-7, with D hard to call. The germline V gene encodes CDR1 MNHNS and CDR2 SASEGT. Trimming removed 0 bases from V and 6 bases from J, with 15 bases in between. This CDR3 contains 15 residues. The CDR3 region is CASSEARLTTTEQYF. CDR3 bases: TGTGCCAGCAGTGAAGCAAGGTTGACGACCACCGAGCAGTACTTC.

This rearrangement joins TRBV18 to TRBJ1-3, with D hard to call. The CDR3 loop spans 16 amino acids. Germline V gives CDR1 KGHSH, CDR2 LQKENI. V lost 4 bases and J lost 0, with 13 bases in between. CDR3 sequence reads: CASSLSTGDSGNTIYF. In nucleotides, the CDR3 is TGTGCCAGCTCACTGTCGACGGGAGACTCTGGAAACACCATATATTTT.

The chain combines TRBV28 with TRBJ2-6; 7 bases line up with TRBD1. The germline gives CDR1 MDHEN, CDR2 SYDVKM. The CDR3 loop spans 18 amino acids. Germline trimming cut 2 bases from V and 0 bases from J; bases unmatched to any gene: 7. The chain's CDR3 is CASSLGGQTPSGANVLTF. The CDR3, as DNA: TGTGCCAGCAGTTTAGGGGGACAGACCCCCTCTGGGGCCAACGTCCTGACTTTC.

The chain employs TRBV19 and TRBJ1-4; D unresolved. The CDR3 spans 15 residues. Trimming removed 7 bases from V and 7 bases from J, with 19 bases in between. Germline lookup yields CDR1 LNHDA and CDR2 SQIVND (reference sequence). The CDR3 reads CASTAQRTDFEKLFF. For the CDR3, the DNA is TGTGCCAGTACGGCTCAGCGAACCGATTTTGAAAAACTGTTTTTT.

The gene calls are TRBV7-7 and TRBJ2-1; D is unclear. Trimming cost V 0 bases and J 2 bases, with 2 bases left between them. Per the germline V gene, CDR1 is SSHAT and CDR2 is FNYEAQ (reference sequence). CDR3 length: 13 amino acids. The CDR3 bases are TGTGCCAGCAGCTTAGCCGCCTACAATGAGCAGTTCTTC. Its translation is CASSLAAYNEQFF. Full variable domain (missing parts from reference TRBV7-7 and TRBJ2-1): GAGVSQSPRYKVTKRGQDVTLRCDPISSHATLYWYQQALGQGPEFLTYFNYEAQPDKSGLPSDRFSAERPEGSISTLTIQRTEQRDSAMYRCASSLAAYNEQFFGPGTRLTVL.

The V call is TRBV30, the J call TRBJ2-5, with TRBD1 matching over 10 bases. This CDR3 comprises 13 residues. CDR1 GTSNPN and CDR2 SVGIG come from the germline V gene (reference sequence). The ends lost 3 bases at V and 6 bases at J; junction bases unmatched: 4. CDR3 sequence: CAWRGTGVQTQYF. The CDR3 DNA sequence: TGTGCCTGGAGGGGGACAGGGGTGCAGACCCAGTACTTC.

The chain recombines TRBV28 with TRBJ1-1; 10 bases are a match to TRBD1. V gave up 6 bases and J gave up 5 bases; unmatched junction bases: 3. The CDR3 is 13 residues long. Germline values: CDR1 MDHEN, CDR2 SYDVKM. CDR3 sequence (DNA): TGTGCCAGCAGAGGGACAGGGGTGACTGAAGCTTTCTTT. Its protein product is CASRGTGVTEAFF.

This clone has just a few counts. The rearrangement links TRBV27 to TRBJ2-6; 7 nucleotides align to TRBD1. This CDR3 has 17 residues. Germline V CDR1 and CDR2: MNHEY, SMNVEV (reference sequence). V lost 2 bases to trimming and J lost 0 bases; unmatched junction nucleotides: 4. The CDR3 sequence is CASSLGQDHSGANVLTF. As DNA, the CDR3 is TGTGCCAGCAGTTTAGGACAGGACCACTCTGGGGCCAACGTCCTGACTTTC.

This chain links TRBV9 with TRBJ2-5; a possible D gene is TRBD1 (5 bases). Germline lookup yields CDR1 SGDLS and CDR2 YYNGEE. V shed 0 bases and J shed 5 bases, with 11 bases lying between them. This CDR3 spans 14 amino acids. CDR3 nucleotide sequence: TGTGCCAGCAGCGTAGCAGGCAGGGTGGAGACCCAGTACTTC. This translates into CASSVAGRVETQYF.

This rearrangement joins TRBV6-5 to TRBJ2-3; the match to TRBD2 covers 11 bases. Germline V gives CDR1 MNHEY, CDR2 SVGAGI. The CDR3 consists of 16 residues. Trimming at V came to 4 bases and at J to 4 bases, leaving 7 bases not matched to a gene. The DNA of the CDR3 is TGTGCCAGCAGTTTGGTAGCGGGGGGGCCGCCAGATACGCAGTATTTT. Translated, it gives CASSLVAGGPPDTQYF.

This chain uses TRBV13 with TRBJ2-2; 9 bases line up with TRBD1. The CDR3 has 14 residues. Per germline, CDR1 PRHDT and CDR2 FYEKMQ (reference sequence). V lost 5 bases, J lost 9 bases, and 7 bases stayed unmatched. The CDR3 DNA reads as TGTGCCAGCAGCCTACCGGGACAGGGAAGGGAGCTGTTTTTT. Encoded protein: CASSLPGQGRELFF.

The rearrangement uses TRBV2 and TRBJ2-2; 13 bases map to TRBD2. The CDR3 length is 16 residues. J gave up 6 bases and V 6 bases, and 7 bases lay outside the gene matches. CDR1 and CDR2 from the germline V gene are SNHLY and FYNNEI. The CDR3 region is CASRRTSGGASGELFF. Here the CDR3 DNA reads TGTGCCAGCAGGAGAACTAGCGGGGGGGCCTCCGGGGAGCTGTTTTTT.

The V and J genes are TRBV15 and TRBJ1-4; D is uncertain. The CDR3 has 12 amino acids. Germline V lookup: CDR1 LNHNV, CDR2 YYDKDF (reference sequence). Between the trimmed V and J ends, which lost 1 base and 8 bases, there was a span of 5 bases. This CDR3 is CATSRGWEKLFF. CDR3 nucleotide sequence: TGTGCCACCAGCAGAGGATGGGAAAAACTGTTTTTT.

This clone was observed once. The chain has TRBV2 and TRBJ2-7, with 7 bases that match TRBD1. J lost 5 bases, V lost 8 bases, and 9 bases had no gene match. Germline-derived CDR1 and CDR2 are SNHLY and FYNNEI. This CDR3 region has 13 residues. CDR3 sequence (DNA): TGTGCCAGCGTCCCAAACAGGGGTGACGAGCAGTACTTC. Encoded protein: CASVPNRGDEQYF.

The V call is TRBV19, the J call TRBJ1-1; 9 bases match TRBD1. Losses at the gene ends were 8 bases for V and 4 bases for J; bases not matched to a gene: 5. In germline, CDR1 is LNHDA, CDR2 SQIVND (reference sequence). The CDR3 totals 13 residues. The CDR3 DNA sequence: TGTGCCAGTTGGGGACAGGGCCTCACTGAAGCTTTCTTT. Protein product: CASWGQGLTEAFF.

The chain recombines TRBV28 with TRBJ2-7, with a tentative D call TRBD1 (6 bases). This CDR3 comprises 12 residues. Germline V gives CDR1 MDHEN, CDR2 SYDVKM. The V end was cut by 6 bases, the J end by 8 bases, with 14 bases between. CDR3 protein: CASSLGTHKQYF. Here the CDR3 DNA reads TGTGCCAGCAGCCTGGGGACACATAAGCAGTACTTC.

The chain is built from TRBV7-2 and TRBJ2-2, with D hard to call. This CDR3 contains 14 residues. V lost 4 bases and J lost 3, with 9 bases in between. Germline CDR1 reads SGHTA; CDR2 reads FQGNSA. CDR3 bases: TGTGCCAGCAGCTCTTGGGCGCACACCGGGGAGCTGTTTTTT. Amino acids: CASSSWAHTGELFF.